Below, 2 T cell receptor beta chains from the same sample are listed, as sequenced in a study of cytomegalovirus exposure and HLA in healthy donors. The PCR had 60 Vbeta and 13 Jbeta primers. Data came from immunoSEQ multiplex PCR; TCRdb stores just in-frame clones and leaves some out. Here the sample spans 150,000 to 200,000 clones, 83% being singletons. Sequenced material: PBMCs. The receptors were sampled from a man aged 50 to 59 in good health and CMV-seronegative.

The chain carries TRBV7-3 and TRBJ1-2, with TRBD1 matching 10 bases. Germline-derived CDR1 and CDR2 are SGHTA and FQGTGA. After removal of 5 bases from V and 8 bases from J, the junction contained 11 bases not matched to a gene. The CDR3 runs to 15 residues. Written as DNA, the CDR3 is TGTGCCAGCAGCCCAGGGACAGGGGCCTCTCGGGGCTACACCTTC. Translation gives CASSPGTGASRGYTF.

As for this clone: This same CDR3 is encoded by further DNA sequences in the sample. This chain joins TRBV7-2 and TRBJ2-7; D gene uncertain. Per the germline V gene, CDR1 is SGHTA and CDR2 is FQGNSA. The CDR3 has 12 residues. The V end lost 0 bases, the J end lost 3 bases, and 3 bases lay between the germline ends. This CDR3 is CASSLARYEQYF. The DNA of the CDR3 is TGTGCCAGCAGCTTAGCGCGCTACGAGCAGTACTTC.